These 20 T cell receptor beta chains share one sample of origin, sequenced in a study of cytomegalovirus exposure and HLA in healthy donors. Amplification used 60 Vbeta primers and 13 Jbeta primers. The protocol was immunoSEQ multiplex PCR, while the TCRdb copy is restricted to in-frame clones and leaves out a portion. In the table there are 150,000 to 200,000 clones, 65% to 85% of which are singletons. The specimen sequenced was PBMCs. The receptors originated from a woman in her thirties in good health and CMV-seropositive.

This chain connects TRBV6-5 to TRBJ1-2, with 7 bases aligning to TRBD1. The CDR3 runs to 15 residues. The ends lost 5 bases at V and 8 bases at J; junction bases unmatched: 14. CDR1 and CDR2 (germline): MNHEY, SVGAGI. In DNA, the CDR3 is TGTGCCAGCAGTCTTAGGACAGGCGGAGGATGGGGCTACACCTTC. Its protein product is CASSLRTGGGWGYTF.

The chain couples TRBV5-6 to TRBJ1-4; 7 positions match TRBD1. Germline trimming cut 5 bases from V and 5 bases from J; bases unmatched to any gene: 12. CDR1 is SGHDT and CDR2 is YYEEEE in the germline V gene. The CDR3 is 16 amino acids. The CDR3: CASSRTGESRNEKLFF. CDR3 in DNA: TGTGCCAGCAGTCGGACAGGAGAATCACGAAATGAAAAACTGTTTTTT.

The CDR3 DNA follows: TGTGCCAGCACCCCCCGGGGGGGATACAATGAGCAGTTCTTC. Amino acids: CASTPRGGYNEQFF. The rearrangement links TRBV5-4 to TRBJ2-1, with TRBD2 matching 8 bases. CDR1 and CDR2 from the germline V gene are SGHNT and YYREEE (reference sequence). The CDR3 covers 14 residues. Trimming took 6 bases from V and 4 from J; bases not matched to a gene: 6. Filled out from reference TRBV5-4 and TRBJ2-1, the complete variable domain reads ETGVTQSPTHLIKTRGQQVTLRCSSQSGHNTVSWYQQALGQGPQFIFQYYREEENGRGNFPPRFSGLQFPNYSSELNVNALELDDSALYLCASTPRGGYNEQFFGPGTRLTVL.

The chain employs TRBV5-1 and TRBJ1-1, with D tentatively TRBD1 (5 bases). V lost 0 bases and J 4 bases, leaving 13 bases between the germline ends. Germline lookup yields CDR1 SGHRS and CDR2 YFSETQ. The CDR3 has 15 amino acids. The CDR3 bases are TGCGCCAGCAGCTTGGGGGGCCGTGGGGTCACTGAAGCTTTCTTT. Encoded protein: CASSLGGRGVTEAFF.

The chain combines TRBV10-2 with TRBJ2-7; D possibly corresponds to TRBD2 (5 bases). The CDR3 sequence is 12 residues long. Germline V gene data show CDR1 as WSHSY and CDR2 as SAAADI. The V and J ends lost 6 bases and 6 bases respectively, with 12 bases between them. The CDR3 DNA is TGCGCCAGCAGCCCTCGGAGGAGCGAGCAGTACTTC. This encodes CASSPRRSEQYF.

The chain joins TRBV29-1 to TRBJ1-1; D not certain. V shed 4 bases and J shed 1 base, with 7 bases lying between them. Germline assignment: CDR1 SQVTM and CDR2 ANQGSEA. The CDR3 covers 12 residues. The CDR3 reads CSVVRPNTEAFF. Here the CDR3 DNA reads TGCAGCGTTGTCAGGCCGAACACTGAAGCTTTCTTT.

V is TRBV10-3 and J is TRBJ2-6; D unresolved. The CDR3 runs 16 residues. Trimming removed 0 bases from V and 0 bases from J, with 6 bases in between. Germline values: CDR1 ENHRY, CDR2 SYGVKD. CDR3 coding DNA: TGTGCCATCAGTGAGTCGCGGTTCTCTGGGGCCAACGTCCTGACTTTC. Amino acids: CAISESRFSGANVLTF.

The genes are TRBV5-5 and TRBJ2-7, with TRBD1 matching 8 bases. V shed 1 base, J shed 2 bases, and the junction held 2 bases outside the gene matches. The CDR3 is 14 residues long. The germline CDR1 and CDR2 sequences are SGHKS and YYEKEE (reference sequence). CDR3 sequence reads: CASSLTGGPYEQYF. CDR3 in DNA: TGTGCCAGCAGCTTGACAGGGGGTCCCTACGAGCAGTACTTC.

The chain joins TRBV5-1 to TRBJ2-2, with D hard to call. The CDR3 length is 13 residues. CDR1 and CDR2 (germline): SGHRS, YFSETQ. The V end was cut by 3 bases, the J end by 7 bases, with 10 bases between. CDR3 nucleotides: TGCGCCAGCAGCTCTGAGACTCACGGGGAGCTGTTTTTT. This gives the protein CASSSETHGELFF.

The chain carries TRBV27 and TRBJ2-1; the D gene is possibly TRBD2 (6 bases). CDR1 is MNHEY, CDR2 SMNVEV, per germline (reference sequence). This CDR3 comprises 13 residues. V lost 7 bases and J lost 3, with 10 bases in between. The CDR3: CASTGGHYNEQFF. DNA for the CDR3: TGTGCCAGCACCGGGGGTCACTACAATGAGCAGTTCTTC.

The chain joins TRBV15 to TRBJ2-1, with 12 positions matching TRBD1. V trimming: 0 bases; J trimming: 8 bases; junction bases outside the gene matches: 5. Per the germline V gene, CDR1 is LNHNV and CDR2 is YYDKDF (reference sequence). The CDR3 length is 16 residues. CDR3 coding DNA: TGTGCCACCAGCAGAGATCTGGGGACAGGGGGCTATGAGCAGTTCTTC. Translation: CATSRDLGTGGYEQFF.

The chain's CDR3 is CASSETGLRPYEQYF. In DNA form, the CDR3 reads TGTGCCAGCAGTGAGACAGGCCTTAGGCCGTACGAGCAGTACTTC. The V call is TRBV25-1, the J call TRBJ2-7, with D perhaps TRBD1 (6 bases). The CDR3 has 15 residues. Germline-derived CDR1 and CDR2 are MGHDK and SYGVNS. Trimming removed 3 bases at V and 4 bases at J, with 16 bases between.

The chain uses TRBV6-1 and TRBJ2-3; D call uncertain. Between the trimmed V and J ends, which lost 4 bases and 3 bases, there was a span of 5 bases. CDR3 length: 12 amino acids. The germline CDR1 and CDR2 sequences are MNHNS and SASEGT. The CDR3 protein is CASSARTDTQYF. In nucleotides, the CDR3 is TGTGCCAGCAGTGCCCGTACAGATACGCAGTATTTT.

The chain carries TRBV27 and TRBJ2-7, with D possibly being TRBD1 (6 bases). Germline assignment: CDR1 MNHEY and CDR2 SMNVEV (reference sequence). The V end was cut by 2 bases, the J end by 2 bases, with 16 bases between. The CDR3 has 16 residues. For the CDR3, the DNA is TGTGCCAGCAGTTTAAGGCTAGGGACAAGGACCTACGAGCAGTACTTC. Protein sequence: CASSLRLGTRTYEQYF.

This chain connects TRBV28 to TRBJ1-4; 7 bases align to TRBD1. J was trimmed by 3 bases and V by 8 bases; bases with no gene match: 6. Per the germline V gene, CDR1 is MDHEN and CDR2 is SYDVKM. The CDR3 runs to 14 residues. DNA of the CDR3: TGTGCCAGCTCTAGAGGGGGCCCTAATGAAAAACTGTTTTTT. It yields the protein CASSRGGPNEKLFF.

The chain joins TRBV27 to TRBJ2-1, with a tentative D call TRBD1 (6 bases). The germline V gene encodes CDR1 MNHEY and CDR2 SMNVEV (reference sequence). This CDR3 comprises 17 residues. Trimming left V 5 bases short and J 3 bases short, with 20 bases between. CDR3 amino acids: CASSPPKQGLDYNEQFF. CDR3 coding DNA: TGTGCCAGCAGTCCCCCGAAACAGGGCTTAGACTACAATGAGCAGTTCTTC.

This clone was counted ten times or more. Here the CDR3 DNA reads TGTGCCAGCAGCCAAGATTTAGAGAGCCTCACCTACAATGAGCAGTTCTTC. Protein sequence: CASSQDLESLTYNEQFF. V and J are TRBV4-2 and TRBJ2-1; D is ambiguous. The germline V gene has CDR1 LGHNA and CDR2 YNFKEQ. This CDR3 has 17 residues. V dropped 0 bases and J dropped 2 bases, with 14 bases sitting between them.

This chain links TRBV10-3 with TRBJ2-6, with D uncertain. The CDR3 covers 15 residues. V was trimmed by 3 bases and J by 0 bases, leaving 6 bases between them. Germline CDR1 reads ENHRY; CDR2 reads SYGVKD. CDR3 protein: CAISDDNSGANVLTF. The DNA of the CDR3 is TGTGCCATCAGTGATGACAACTCTGGGGCCAACGTCCTGACTTTC.

This clone appeared a few times. J is TRBJ2-7 and V is TRBV6-5; TRBD1 agrees at 8 bases. Germline CDR1 MNHEY, CDR2 SVGAGI. V trimming: 6 bases; J trimming: 4 bases; junction bases outside the gene matches: 8. CDR3 length equals 14 residues. CDR3 protein: CASRRTGKNYEQYF. The CDR3 DNA reads as TGTGCCAGCAGGAGGACAGGGAAAAATTACGAGCAGTACTTC.

V is TRBV11-2 and J is TRBJ1-6, with D possibly being TRBD1 (6 bases). The CDR3 contains 17 residues. The V and J ends lost 5 bases and 9 bases respectively, with 23 bases between them. Germline loops: CDR1 SGHAT, CDR2 FQNNGV. Here the CDR3 DNA reads TGTGCCAGCAGCCCCGACAGGCTGGTCGGGAAGGTTTCACCCCTCCACTTT. Its protein is CASSPDRLVGKVSPLHF.